Listed below are T cell receptor beta chains from one sample, sequenced in a study of OX40 agonist ivuxolimab in advanced cancers. The repertoire was sequenced with immunoSEQ multiplex PCR; TCRdb's copy has only in-frame clones and lacks some. The table includes approximately 70,000 clones, roughly 88% detected once. The sequencing here drew on CD4+ or CD8+ T cells sorted from blood, taken in a trial of the OX40 agonist ivuxolimab. These receptors originate from an adult with an advanced solid tumor such as melanoma, head and neck, liver or kidney cancer. Both conserved end residues are part of each CDR3. Each record gives: J gene, V gene, clone size, D gene, CDR3 length, CDR3 protein, CDR3 DNA. The D gene is left open where the match is weak. Clone size is shown for a subset of rows, as once, few, many or a class of expanded clone.

TRBJ2-3 | TRBV29-1 | few | - | 12 | CSVEEATDTQYF | TGCAGCGTTGAAGAGGCCACAGATACGCAGTATTTT
TRBJ2-6 | TRBV6-1 | - | - | 15 | CASRLGASGANVLTF | TGTGCCAGCAGGCTCGGAGCCTCTGGGGCCAACGTCCTGACTTTC
TRBJ1-4 | TRBV19 | - | - | 14 | CASSIRGFGEKLFF | TGTGCCAGTAGTATCCGTGGGTTCGGTGAAAAACTGTTTTTT
TRBJ2-5 | TRBV19 | once | TRBD2 | 16 | CASSPSLAGYQETQYF | TGTGCCAGTAGTCCATCACTAGCGGGGTACCAAGAGACCCAGTACTTC
TRBJ2-7 | TRBV5-1 | - | - | 14 | CASSLDPASYEQYF | TGCGCCAGCAGCTTGGACCCCGCCTCCTACGAGCAGTACTTC
TRBJ1-6 | TRBV7-8 | - | - | 14 | CASSWVLPNSPLHF | TGTGCCAGCAGCTGGGTCTTGCCGAATTCACCCCTCCACTTT
TRBJ2-5 | TRBV19 | - | - | 13 | CASSIGGVETQYF | TGTGCCAGTAGTATAGGGGGGGTTGAGACCCAGTACTTC
TRBJ2-7 | TRBV5-8 | - | TRBD1 | 14 | CASSLRDRNYEQYF | TGTGCCAGCAGCTTGAGGGACAGGAACTACGAGCAGTACTTC
TRBJ1-3 | TRBV4-1 | - | - | 15 | CASSRPDDSRDTIYF | TGCGCCAGCAGCCGCCCGGACGATTCCCGAGACACCATATATTTT
TRBJ1-4 | TRBV29-1 | - | TRBD1 | 13 | CSVGGQPNEKLFF | TGCAGCGTTGGGGGACAGCCTAATGAAAAACTGTTTTTT
TRBJ2-2 | TRBV11-2 | - | TRBD2 | 15 | CASSSLAGATGELFF | TGTGCCAGCAGCTCGCTAGCGGGGGCCACCGGGGAGCTGTTTTTT
TRBJ1-5 | TRBV5-6 | few | - | 15 | CASSFRQTSNQPQHF | TGTGCCAGCAGCTTTCGGCAGACCAGCAATCAGCCCCAGCATTTT
TRBJ1-4 | TRBV19 | - | - | 16 | CASTTGWSQGIEKLFF | TGTGCCAGTACCACGGGTTGGTCGCAGGGGATTGAAAAACTGTTTTTT
TRBJ1-1 | TRBV6-6 | - | - | 13 | CASTTAGITEAFF | TGTGCCAGCACCACGGCGGGAATCACTGAAGCTTTCTTT
TRBJ1-1 | TRBV2 | few | - | 13 | CASRTEMNTEAFF | TGTGCCAGCAGGACAGAGATGAACACTGAAGCTTTCTTT
TRBJ2-5 | TRBV5-1 | - | - | 15 | CASSLVGTPGETQYF | TGCGCCAGCAGCTTGGTGGGCACCCCCGGAGAGACCCAGTACTTC
TRBJ1-6 | TRBV2 | few | - | 16 | CASSEALRLQGSPLHF | TGTGCCAGCAGTGAAGCGCTTCGGTTACAGGGATCACCCCTCCACTTT
TRBJ2-5 | TRBV11-3 | once | - | 15 | CASSRGAGTQETQYF | TGTGCCAGCAGCCGAGGGGCAGGGACGCAAGAGACCCAGTACTTC
TRBJ2-1 | TRBV4-1 | - | - | 18 | CASSQDLANLVWGGEQFF | TGCGCCAGCAGCCAAGATCTGGCTAATCTAGTATGGGGCGGTGAGCAGTTCTTC